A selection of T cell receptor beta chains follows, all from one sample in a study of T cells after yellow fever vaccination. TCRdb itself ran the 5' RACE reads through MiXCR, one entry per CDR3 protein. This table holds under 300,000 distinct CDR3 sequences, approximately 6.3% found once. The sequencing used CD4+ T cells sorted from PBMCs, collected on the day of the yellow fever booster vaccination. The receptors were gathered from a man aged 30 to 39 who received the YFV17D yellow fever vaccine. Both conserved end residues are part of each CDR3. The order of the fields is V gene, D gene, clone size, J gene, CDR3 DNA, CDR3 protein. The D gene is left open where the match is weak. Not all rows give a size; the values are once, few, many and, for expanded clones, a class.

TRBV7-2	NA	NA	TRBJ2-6	TGTGCCACCAAGTCTGCTGAGGCCAACGTCCTGACTTTC	CATKSAEANVLTF
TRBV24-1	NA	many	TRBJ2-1	TGTGCCACCAGCCAGGGAATCACCTACAATGAGCAGTTCTTC	CATSQGITYNEQFF
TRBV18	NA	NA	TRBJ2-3	TGTGCCAGCTCACGGAGTGTCTACCCAGATACGCAGTATTTT	CASSRSVYPDTQYF
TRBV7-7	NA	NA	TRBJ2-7	TGTGCCAGCAGCTTAGCGGTAAGCTCCTACGAGCAGTACTTC	CASSLAVSSYEQYF
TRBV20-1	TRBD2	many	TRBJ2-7	TGCAGTGCTAGAGAACAGCGGGAGAGGTACGAGCAGTACTTC	CSAREQRERYEQYF
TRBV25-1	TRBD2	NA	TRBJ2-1	TGTGCCAGCAGTGTCGATCTAGCGGGGACCCCGGGGCAGTTCTTC	CASSVDLAGTPGQFF
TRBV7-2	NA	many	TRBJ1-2	TGTGCCAGCAGCTTAATAACGTCTAACTATGGCTACACCTTC	CASSLITSNYGYTF
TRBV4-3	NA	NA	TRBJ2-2	TGCGCCAGCATCCAAGAAGTAGTCAGGCAGGGGAACACCGGGGAGCTGTTTTTT	CASIQEVVRQGNTGELFF
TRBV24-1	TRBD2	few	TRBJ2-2	TGTGCCACCAGTGATGCCGGGACTAGCGGGAGGGCCAACACCGGGGAGCTGTTTTTT	CATSDAGTSGRANTGELFF
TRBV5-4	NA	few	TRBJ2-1	TGTGCCAGCAGCTTGCCGAGCGGTAGTCACAATGAGCAGTTCTTC	CASSLPSGSHNEQFF
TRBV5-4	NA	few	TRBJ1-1	TGTGCCAGCAGCCCCTCTGACAGGTCCGACACTGAAGCTTTCTTT	CASSPSDRSDTEAFF
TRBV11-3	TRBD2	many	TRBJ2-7	TGTGCCAGCAGCCTACGGACTAGCGGGAGGGGACTGGGCTCCTACGAGCAGTACTTC	CASSLRTSGRGLGSYEQYF
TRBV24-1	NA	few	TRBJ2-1	TGTGCCACCAGTGATTTCAGGGGTGTTGAGCAGTTCTTC	CATSDFRGVEQFF
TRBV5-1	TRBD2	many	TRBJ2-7	TGTGCCAGCAGCTTAGCGGGCAGCTCCTACGAGCAGTACTTC	CASSLAGSSYEQYF
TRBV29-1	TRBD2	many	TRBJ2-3	TGCAGCGTTGTGGGACTAGCCCGGTCCCCAGATACGCAGTATTTT	CSVVGLARSPDTQYF
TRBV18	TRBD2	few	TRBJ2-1	TGTGCCAGCTCAAGTGCGGGACTAGCGGAGTCAATGTTC	CASSSAGLAESMF
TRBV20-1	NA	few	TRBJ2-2	TGCAGTGCTAGATCCTCAGGGGTTACGATTACCGGGGAGCTGTTTTTT	CSARSSGVTITGELFF
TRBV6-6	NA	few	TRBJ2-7	TGTGCCAGCAGTCGACCGAGCTCCTACGAGCAGTACTTC	CASSRPSSYEQYF
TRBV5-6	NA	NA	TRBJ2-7	TGTGCCAGCAGATCCAGGGGTAGGAACGAGCAGTACTTC	CASRSRGRNEQYF
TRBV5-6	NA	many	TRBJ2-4	TGTGCCAGCAGCCTATCAGACAGGTTGAAGAACATTCAGTACTTC	CASSLSDRLKNIQYF
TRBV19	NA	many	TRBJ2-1	TGTGCCAGTAGTATCGTTGCGGATTATCAGTTCTTC	CASSIVADYQFF
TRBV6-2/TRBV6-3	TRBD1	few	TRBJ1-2	TGTGCCAGCCGCCGGACAGGGAGTGGCTACACCTTC	CASRRTGSGYTF
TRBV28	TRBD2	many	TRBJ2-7	TGTGCCAGCAGTCGTGATCCGGGACTAGTCTACGAGCAGTACTTC	CASSRDPGLVYEQYF
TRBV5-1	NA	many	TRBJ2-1	TGCGCCAGCAGTGAGGGGGGAGGCTACAATGAGCAGTTCTTC	CASSEGGGYNEQFF
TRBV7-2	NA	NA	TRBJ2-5	TGTGCCAGCAGCAACGGGATGTCGGAAGAGACCCAGTACTTC	CASSNGMSEETQYF
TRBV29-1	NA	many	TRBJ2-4	TGCAGCGTTGAATACCTAGCCAAAAACATTCAGTACTTC	CSVEYLAKNIQYF
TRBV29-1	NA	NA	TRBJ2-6	TGCAGCGTTGTTTTTGGGGCAGGGGGGGCCAACGTCCTGACTTTC	CSVVFGAGGANVLTF
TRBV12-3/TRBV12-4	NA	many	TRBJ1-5	TGTGCCAGCAGCACACCAGGGTCTCAGCCCCAGCATTTT	CASSTPGSQPQHF
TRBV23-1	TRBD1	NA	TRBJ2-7	TGCGCCAGCAGTCGAAGGACAGGGTTAATGTACGAGCAGTACTTC	CASSRRTGLMYEQYF
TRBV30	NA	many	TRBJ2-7	TGTGCCTGGAAGAAGGGTCCGAGCGCCTACGAGCAGTACTTC	CAWKKGPSAYEQYF
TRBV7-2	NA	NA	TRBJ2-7	TGTGCCAGCAGCCCCCAGTCGCCCGAGCAGTACTTC	CASSPQSPEQYF